These T cell receptor beta chains were read from a single sample in a study of blood T cell repertoires in COVID-19. Only in-frame clones appear in the TCRdb table, and some are missing; sequencing was by immunoSEQ multiplex PCR. The sample has roughly 300,000 clones, 90% seen once. Specimen: PBMCs or T cells enriched from blood (not recorded which). The receptors shown here come from a woman aged 30 to 39 who had recovered from COVID-19. Both conserved end residues are part of each CDR3. A D gene is named only where the DNA matches it firmly. Where a row states a size, it is once, few, many or the class of an expanded clone; other rows omit it.

clone_size	v_call	d_call	j_call	cdr3_nt	cdr3_aa
-	TRBV4-1	TRBD1	TRBJ2-7	TGCGCCAGCAGCCAAGGTCTGGGACAGGGGGCCTACGAGCAGTACTTC	CASSQGLGQGAYEQYF
-	TRBV27	-	TRBJ1-2	TGTGCCAGCAGTTTTGGCAGGGATAACTATGGCTACACCTTC	CASSFGRDNYGYTF
-	TRBV21-1	-	TRBJ1-5	TGTGCCAGGTCATTGTTTGGGGGGGAGATTCAGCCCCAGCATTTT	CARSLFGGEIQPQHF
-	TRBV30	-	TRBJ2-1	TGTGCCTGGAGTGGGGACTTGTTCCATGAGCAGTTCTTC	CAWSGDLFHEQFF
-	TRBV6-5	-	TRBJ1-5	TGTGCCAGCAGTTACCTTTTAGAGCAGCCCCAGCATTTT	CASSYLLEQPQHF
-	TRBV3-1/TRBV3-2	TRBD2	TRBJ2-7	TGTGCCAGCAGCCTAACCGGGACTACATACGAGCAGTACTTC	CASSLTGTTYEQYF
-	TRBV12-3/TRBV12-4	TRBD2	TRBJ2-5	TGTGCCAGCAGCTCCGGACTAGCGAGGACCCAGTACTTC	CASSSGLARTQYF
-	TRBV15	-	TRBJ1-5	TGTGCCACCAGCAGAATCGATCAGCCCCAGCATTTT	CATSRIDQPQHF
once	TRBV6-5	TRBD1	TRBJ1-1	TGTGCCAGCAGTTACCAGGGGGCGGTTGAAGCTTTCTTT	CASSYQGAVEAFF
-	TRBV19	TRBD2	TRBJ2-1	TGTGCCAGTAGTTCCGGGACTAGCGGGAGTAAAGACAATGAGCAGTTCTTC	CASSSGTSGSKDNEQFF
-	TRBV25-1	-	TRBJ1-6	TGTGCCAGCAGTTTCAGTAATTCACCCCTCCACTTT	CASSFSNSPLHF
-	TRBV6-2/TRBV6-3	-	TRBJ1-2	TGTGCCAGCAGTTACAACCAGGACAGATACTATGGCTACACCTTC	CASSYNQDRYYGYTF
-	TRBV5-1	TRBD1	TRBJ1-1	TGCGCCAGCAGCGACCCCAGGGGGATAGCTGAAGCTTTCTTT	CASSDPRGIAEAFF
-	TRBV12-3/TRBV12-4	-	TRBJ2-1	TGTGCCAGCAGTCTAAACAATGAGCAGTTCTTC	CASSLNNEQFF
-	TRBV11-2	TRBD2	TRBJ2-1	TGTGCCAGCAGCCCCCTACTAGCGGGAGTTGGCAATGAGCAGTTCTTC	CASSPLLAGVGNEQFF
-	TRBV10-3	TRBD2	TRBJ2-3	TGTGCCATCAGTGTTAGCGGGAGGACCCAGGATACGCAGTATTTT	CAISVSGRTQDTQYF
-	TRBV4-3	-	TRBJ1-1	TGCGCCAGCAGCCAAAGCCCTACAGGGAACACTGAAGCTTTCTTT	CASSQSPTGNTEAFF
-	TRBV28	TRBD1	TRBJ1-1	TGTGCCAGCAGTCCGGACAGGGGAGGAACTGAAGCTTTCTTT	CASSPDRGGTEAFF
-	TRBV6-2/TRBV6-3	-	TRBJ2-2	TGTGCCAGCAGTTACCCTGTTGGGGAGCTGTTTTTT	CASSYPVGELFF
-	TRBV7-2	TRBD1	TRBJ2-5	TGTGCCAGCAGCTCGACGAAACAGGGGACAGAGACCCAGTACTTC	CASSSTKQGTETQYF
-	TRBV28	TRBD1	TRBJ1-1	TGTGCCAGCAGTTCGAACTACCACAGGGGGCCGTATGAAGCTTTCTTT	CASSSNYHRGPYEAFF
-	TRBV10-1	TRBD2	TRBJ2-1	TGCGCCAGCAGTAGTACTAGCGGGAGGGCCTATGGTATCAATGAGCAGTTCTTC	CASSSTSGRAYGINEQFF
-	TRBV27	-	TRBJ1-4	TGTGCCAGCAGTCCCATCAGCAGGAGGTTAGAAAAACTGTTTTTT	CASSPISRRLEKLFF
-	TRBV29-1	-	TRBJ2-7	TGCAGCGTTGAAGATGAGGGGGAAACCTACGAGCAGTACTTC	CSVEDEGETYEQYF
-	TRBV19	TRBD2	TRBJ2-1	TGTGCCAGTAGTATCGGTTTGGTTAGCGGGAACGATGAGCAGTTCTTC	CASSIGLVSGNDEQFF
-	TRBV7-9	TRBD2	TRBJ2-3	TGTGCCAGCAGAGCGCGGCCTCTAGCGGAAAACACAGATACGCAGTATTTT	CASRARPLAENTDTQYF
-	TRBV15	-	TRBJ1-6	TGTGCCACCAAGGGGAAGACGAATTCACCCCTCCACTTT	CATKGKTNSPLHF
once	TRBV28	-	TRBJ1-3	TGTGCCAGCAGTTTAATGAGGAGCTCTGGAAACACCATATATTTT	CASSLMRSSGNTIYF
-	TRBV7-3	TRBD2	TRBJ2-3	TGTGCCAGCAGTTTACGGGAGGAGGCAGATACGCAGTATTTT	CASSLREEADTQYF
-	TRBV9	-	TRBJ1-3	TGTGCCAGCGGACCAGGCGGGATGGGTGGAAACACCATATATTTT	CASGPGGMGGNTIYF
-	TRBV6-5	TRBD1	TRBJ1-3	TGTGCCAGCAGTCCTAGGACAGGGGGAGGTGACACCATATATTTT	CASSPRTGGGDTIYF
-	TRBV5-6	-	TRBJ1-4	TGTGCCAGCAGCCTTTACGGGAATGAAAAACTGTTTTTT	CASSLYGNEKLFF
-	TRBV28	-	TRBJ1-2	TGTGCCATCGGGAGGTTAGATGGCTACACCTTC	CAIGRLDGYTF
-	TRBV9	TRBD2	TRBJ2-3	TGTGCCAGCAGCGAGCACCCCGTAGGACTAGCGGGAGGAGGAGATACGCAGTATTTT	CASSEHPVGLAGGGDTQYF
few	TRBV19	TRBD1	TRBJ2-7	TGTGCCAGTACCGCGCCGGGACAGACCTACGAGCAGTACTTC	CASTAPGQTYEQYF
-	TRBV29-1	-	TRBJ1-4	TGCAGCGCCAGGCCTGCAACTAATGAAAAACTGTTTTTT	CSARPATNEKLFF
few	TRBV5-8	-	TRBJ2-7	TGTGCCAGCAGCTCCCGTTTTACAGGGGAGCAGTACTTC	CASSSRFTGEQYF
-	TRBV28	-	TRBJ2-1	TGTGCCAGCAGTTCCGGTTACGCGGTAAACTCCTACAATGAGCAGTTCTTC	CASSSGYAVNSYNEQFF
-	TRBV10-3	-	TRBJ1-3	TGTGCCATCAGTGAGTCGATGGCAGGGCAAGGAGGAAACACCATATATTTT	CAISESMAGQGGNTIYF
-	TRBV4-3	-	TRBJ1-1	TGCGCCAGCAGCCTCACGGACAGCCGCACTGAAGCTTTCTTT	CASSLTDSRTEAFF
-	TRBV2	TRBD1	TRBJ2-7	TGTGCCAGCAGCCCAGGACAGGGGGCGCGCGAGCAGTACTTC	CASSPGQGAREQYF
-	TRBV6-6	TRBD1	TRBJ2-7	TGTGCCAGCAGTCCGGGACAGGGGGCCTACGAGCAGTACTTC	CASSPGQGAYEQYF
once	TRBV19	TRBD1	TRBJ2-2	TGTGCCAGTAGTATAAGGCCAGGGGGTAACACCGGGGAGCTGTTTTTT	CASSIRPGGNTGELFF
-	TRBV29-1	TRBD1	TRBJ2-7	TGCAGCGTCGGGACAGCAGCCCCCTACGAGCAGTACTTC	CSVGTAAPYEQYF
-	TRBV24-1	TRBD1	TRBJ1-1	TGTGCCACCAGTTTGACAGGGACAGAAGCTTTCTTT	CATSLTGTEAFF
-	TRBV7-2	-	TRBJ1-2	TGTGCCAGCAGCATATACCCGGGACAACGAAACTATGGCTACACCTTC	CASSIYPGQRNYGYTF
-	TRBV19	-	TRBJ1-2	TGTGCCAGTAGTATAGATTCTGGCTCTAACTATGGCTACACCTTC	CASSIDSGSNYGYTF
-	TRBV5-6	TRBD1	TRBJ1-6	TGTGCCAGCAGCTGGACAGGTCCTATGCCTTTTAGTGATTCACCCCTCCACTTT	CASSWTGPMPFSDSPLHF
-	TRBV7-2	-	TRBJ2-5	TGTGCCAGCAGCCCGGTCCTAGAGACCCAGTACTTC	CASSPVLETQYF